One sample yielded the 3 T cell receptor beta chains listed below, sequenced in a study of radiotherapy plus CTLA-4 blockade in lung cancer. The table came from immunoSEQ multiplex PCR; TCRdb's copy has only in-frame clones and leaves some out. The repertoire holds roughly 100,000 clones, over 75% seen once, with 2.4% in the top ten. The sequenced sample was peripheral blood, obtained from a patient treated with radiotherapy plus ipilimumab. Every receptor here comes from a human donor with non-small cell lung cancer that progressed on radiotherapy plus ipilimumab. Some clones in this sample may be carry-over from other donors' samples.

This clone was seen once. The V and J genes are TRBV20-1 and TRBJ2-3, with D uncertain. Germline V gene lookup returns CDR1 DFQATT and CDR2 SNEGSKA (reference sequence). Trimming took 5 bases from V and 1 from J, leaving 4 bases between them. The CDR3 length is 11 residues. The CDR3 here is CSAPRTDTQYF. The CDR3 DNA reads as TGCAGTGCTCCGCGCACAGATACGCAGTATTTT.

This chain uses TRBV7-2 with TRBJ2-3; possible D gene TRBD2, 6 bases. The germline CDR1 and CDR2 sequences are SGHTA and FQGNSA. The CDR3 totals 16 residues. The germline V and J ends were trimmed by 1 base and 0 bases, with 11 bases remaining between them. This chain's CDR3 is CASSLVRLASTDTQYF. DNA for the CDR3: TGTGCCAGCAGCTTAGTGAGGCTAGCGAGCACAGATACGCAGTATTTT.

V and J are TRBV7-2 and TRBJ2-5; tentative D call: TRBD1 (6 bases). This CDR3 spans 16 amino acids. Trimming stripped 5 bases from V and 1 base from J, with 17 bases between. Germline CDR1 is SGHTA and CDR2 is FQGNSA. CDR3 sequence: CASSPPRGGGQETQYF. The CDR3 DNA reads as TGTGCCAGCAGCCCCCCCAGGGGTGGGGGCCAAGAGACCCAGTACTTC.